This is a list of T cell receptor beta chains from one sample in a study of early T cells in non-severe SARS-CoV-2 infection. TCRdb re-derived calls from the 5' RACE reads in MiXCR, one entry per CDR3 protein. The sample shows 50,000 to 60,000 distinct CDR3 sequences, under 8% of them seen only once. The sample here was whole blood, taken at baseline. Receptors were obtained from an adult who was a healthcare worker with PCR-confirmed SARS-CoV-2 infection or an uninfected control (not recorded which). The CDR3 runs from the conserved cysteine through the conserved F or W. Fields, in order: J gene, D gene, clone size, V gene, CDR3 DNA, CDR3 protein. D genes are given only for firm matches. Some rows mark clone size as missing; the rest say once, few, many or name a class of expanded clone.

TRBJ1-5	NA	few	TRBV19	TGTGCAGGACGAGGACAGAAAAGAAGCAATCAGCCCCAGCATTTT	CAGRGQKRSNQPQHF
TRBJ2-2	TRBD2	many	TRBV7-2	TGTGCCAGCAGCTTGTTGGGACTAGCGTCGACCGGGGAGCTGTTTTTT	CASSLLGLASTGELFF
TRBJ2-7	NA	many	TRBV21-1	TGTGCCAGCAGCCCCCGCGGACAGGGGGCCTACGAGCAGTACTTC	CASSPRGQGAYEQYF
TRBJ1-5	TRBD1	many	TRBV6-6	TGTGCCAGCAGCCGGGACAGAAGTTACGAGCCCCAGCATTTT	CASSRDRSYEPQHF
TRBJ2-5	NA	NA	TRBV27	TGTGCCAGCAGTTTGGGACGGCTGGGACGGGAGACCCAGTACTTC	CASSLGRLGRETQYF
TRBJ2-3	TRBD1	many	TRBV25-1	TGTGCCAGCAGTGGAGACAGGGGTTGGGCCACAGATACGCAGTATTTT	CASSGDRGWATDTQYF
TRBJ1-6	TRBD1	many	TRBV29-1	TGCAGCGGGACAGGCTCACCCCTCCACTTT	CSGTGSPLHF
TRBJ2-3	TRBD2	many	TRBV24-1	TGTGCCACCAGTGATTGGAGCGGGGACCCTAGCACAGATACGCAGTATTTT	CATSDWSGDPSTDTQYF
TRBJ2-3	TRBD2	NA	TRBV13	TGTGCCAGCACCCCGACTAGCGGGACCCGGACGCAGTATTTT	CASTPTSGTRTQYF
TRBJ2-3	NA	many	TRBV9	TGTGCCAGCAGCGTACAAGCGGCAGATACGCAGTATTTT	CASSVQAADTQYF
TRBJ2-4	NA	few	TRBV10-3	TGTGCCATCGGGGGGCTACCTTCAGGGGACATTCAGTACTTC	CAIGGLPSGDIQYF
TRBJ2-7	NA	few	TRBV29-1	TGCAGCGTCTTTTCCGGCGCCTACGAGCAGTACTTC	CSVFSGAYEQYF
TRBJ2-2	NA	many	TRBV11-3	TGTGCCAGCAGCCCAGTTACCGGCGCGAACACCGGGGAGCTGTTTTTT	CASSPVTGANTGELFF
TRBJ1-1	NA	many	TRBV5-1	TGCGCCAGCAGCTCGCTCTCCGGGGGTGATGAAGCTTTCTTT	CASSSLSGGDEAFF
TRBJ1-3	NA	NA	TRBV4-3	TGCGCCAGCAGCCAAGCGAACTCTGGAAACACCATATATTTT	CASSQANSGNTIYF
TRBJ2-1	TRBD2	many	TRBV7-2	TGTGCCAGCAGCCCGAGGACTAGCGGGGGCTACAATGAGCAGTTCTTC	CASSPRTSGGYNEQFF
TRBJ1-5	TRBD1	many	TRBV2	TGTGCCAGCAGCCTAATGGACAGGCGTCAGCCCCAGCATTTT	CASSLMDRRQPQHF
TRBJ2-3	NA	few	TRBV28	TGTGCCAGCAGTTTGATTCGGAGAAACACAGATACGCAGTATTTT	CASSLIRRNTDTQYF
TRBJ2-5	TRBD2	few	TRBV27	TGTGCCAGCAGTTTAATAGCGGGGGTTCGAGGCCAAGAGACCCAGTACTTC	CASSLIAGVRGQETQYF
TRBJ2-1	NA	many	TRBV27	TGTGCCAGCGCTGAAAACAGGGGAGGGGAGCAGTTCTTC	CASAENRGGEQFF
TRBJ2-4	TRBD2	many	TRBV3-1	TGTGCCAGCAGCCAAACCGGAAGCGGGGGCCCTTACAAAAACATTCAGTACTTC	CASSQTGSGGPYKNIQYF
TRBJ2-3	NA	NA	TRBV20-1	TGCAGTGCTCGAACCTGGGGCAATCCAGATACGCAGTATTTT	CSARTWGNPDTQYF
TRBJ1-1	NA	NA	TRBV27	TGTGCCAGCAGTTTATCGGCAGGGACGAACACTGAAGCTTTCTTT	CASSLSAGTNTEAFF
TRBJ1-1	NA	NA	TRBV20-1	TGCAGTGCTAGTGAACACCAGAACACTGAAGCTTTCTTT	CSASEHQNTEAFF
TRBJ1-1	NA	many	TRBV7-2	TGTGCCAGCAGCTTAGGGTTCGGGGGAAGTAGGACTGAAGCTTTCTTT	CASSLGFGGSRTEAFF
TRBJ2-3	NA	NA	TRBV28	TGTGCCAGCAGCCTTGGCAGGGCCAACACAGATACGCAGTATTTT	CASSLGRANTDTQYF
TRBJ2-5	NA	NA	TRBV20-1	TGCAGTGCGACGGGACACCTAAAGATCTCCCAAGAGACCCAGTACTTC	CSATGHLKISQETQYF
TRBJ1-2	NA	many	TRBV29-1	TGCAGCGTGTCTGACAGCCACACCTTC	CSVSDSHTF
TRBJ1-1	NA	many	TRBV20-1	TGCAGTGCGCCCGAGGGGGGTCTGAACACTGAAGCTTTCTTT	CSAPEGGLNTEAFF
TRBJ2-1	NA	few	TRBV11-1	TGTGCCAGCAGCTTACTGTGGGGTTCCTACAATGAGCAGTTCTTC	CASSLLWGSYNEQFF
TRBJ2-1	NA	many	TRBV6-2/TRBV6-3	TGTGCCAGCCAGGGTTTCGATTACAATGAGCAGTTCTTC	CASQGFDYNEQFF
TRBJ2-2	NA	NA	TRBV5-5	TGTGCCAGCAGCGGCAGGGCCGGGGCAAACACCGGGGAGCTGTTTTTT	CASSGRAGANTGELFF
TRBJ1-2	NA	NA	TRBV4-2	TGTGCCAGCAGCCAAGATCGTCAGTATTGGGAAGGCTACACCTTC	CASSQDRQYWEGYTF
TRBJ1-6	NA	NA	TRBV28	TGTGCCAGCAGTTTAGTGAGTTATAATTCACCCCTCCACTTT	CASSLVSYNSPLHF
TRBJ2-6	NA	NA	TRBV6-5	TGTGCCAGCAGCCCACGATTCTCTGGGGCCAACGTCCTGACTTTC	CASSPRFSGANVLTF
TRBJ1-1	NA	NA	TRBV7-6	TGTGCCAGCAGCCCAAATACTCAGGGTTATAAAGCTTTCTTT	CASSPNTQGYKAFF
TRBJ1-1	NA	few	TRBV12-3/TRBV12-4	TGTGCCAGCAGTACAATGGGGGGGACTGAAGCTTTCTTT	CASSTMGGTEAFF
TRBJ1-4	TRBD1	many	TRBV6-6	TGTGCCAGCAGTAAACCGGGACAGTCGGAAAAACTGTTTTTT	CASSKPGQSEKLFF
TRBJ2-2	NA	NA	TRBV7-8	TGTGCCAGCAGCAAGAAAAAAAACAGGGATATCGGGGAGCTGTTTTTT	CASSKKKNRDIGELFF
TRBJ2-1	TRBD2	many	TRBV28	TGTGCCAGCAGACCGGGACTAGGGGGCAATGAGCAGTTCTTC	CASRPGLGGNEQFF
TRBJ1-6	NA	many	TRBV9	TGTGCCAGCAGCGTAGCGAGACAGCCGGGGGATTCACCCCTCCACTTT	CASSVARQPGDSPLHF
TRBJ1-6	NA	NA	TRBV5-1	TGCGCCAGCAGCTTAGACCGGGACACGGAAAGCTCCTATAATTCACCCCTCCACTTT	CASSLDRDTESSYNSPLHF
TRBJ2-2	NA	few	TRBV6-5	TGTGCCAGCAGGAAAGGGTACGGGGAGCTGTTTTTT	CASRKGYGELFF
TRBJ2-5	TRBD1	NA	TRBV20-1	TGCAGTGCTAGCCCGACAGGGGGCGCGGAGACCCAGTACTTC	CSASPTGGAETQYF
TRBJ2-2	NA	NA	TRBV7-6	TGTGTCAGCACCTCGCGGGCGGGGGCCGACACCGGGGAGCTGTTTTTT	CVSTSRAGADTGELFF
TRBJ2-7	NA	few	TRBV2	TGTGCCAGCAAGCCGGATTCCTTTACCTACGAGCAGTACTTC	CASKPDSFTYEQYF
TRBJ1-4	NA	many	TRBV7-2	TGTGCCAGCACTTGGGGGGCGCATGAAAAACTGTTTTTT	CASTWGAHEKLFF
TRBJ2-7	TRBD1	NA	TRBV7-2	TGTGCCAGCAGAACCGTGGGACAGAGCTACGAGCAGTACTTC	CASRTVGQSYEQYF
TRBJ2-6	NA	NA	TRBV12-3/TRBV12-4	TGTGCCAGCAGCCCATCCAGGGGTAACTCTGGGGCCAACGTCCTGACTTTC	CASSPSRGNSGANVLTF
TRBJ2-2	TRBD2	NA	TRBV19	TGTGCCAGTAGTAGAAGGCCCCTGGGACTAGCGGGGCCCGGGGAGCTGTTTTTT	CASSRRPLGLAGPGELFF